The 5 T cell receptor beta chains given below trace back to one sample, sequenced in a study of T cell repertoires in cytomegalovirus infection. In TCRdb, the reads were re-called with MiXCR into one record per CDR3 protein. The top ten clones hold 20% to 30% of a sample with fewer than 200,000 distinct CDR3 sequences, less than 25% of them seen once. The antigens for these receptors are not known. The sample was CD8+ T cells from cultured PBMCs, taken from culture after CMV antigen stimulation. All receptors derive from a human donor in good health (CMV status not recorded). Some clones in this sample may be carry-over from other donors' samples.

The gene calls are TRBV6-1 and TRBJ1-4; D might be TRBD1 (6 bases). CDR1 MNHNS and CDR2 SASEGT come from the germline V gene. The CDR3 has 16 amino acids. The V end lost 2 bases, the J end lost 8 bases, and 18 bases lay between the germline ends. This chain's CDR3 is CASSEIWGPAGEKLFF. In DNA, the CDR3 is TGTGCCAGCAGTGAAATTTGGGGGCCTGCAGGGGAAAAACTGTTTTTT.

The rearrangement links TRBV9 to TRBJ1-2; TRBD1 might be the D (5 bases). Germline values: CDR1 SGDLS, CDR2 YYNGEE. Trimming shortened V by 5 bases and J by 7 bases, and 12 bases separated the two germline ends. This CDR3 contains 12 residues. The CDR3 reads CASSDRGFGYTF. Here the CDR3 DNA reads TGTGCCAGCAGTGACCGGGGGTTTGGCTACACCTTC.

In this sample, this clonotype turned up a few times. The rearrangement links TRBV7-2 to TRBJ2-4, with D tentatively TRBD2 (5 bases). The germline V and J ends were trimmed by 5 bases and 2 bases, with 19 bases remaining between them. The CDR3 extends over 17 amino acids. Germline CDR1 reads SGHTA; CDR2 reads FQGNSA. The CDR3 region is CASSAQTSIRPKNIQYF. As DNA, the CDR3 is TGTGCCAGCAGCGCCCAAACTAGTATACGGCCCAAAAACATTCAGTACTTC.

The chain has TRBV7-6 and TRBJ1-5; D is unclear. The CDR3 totals 13 residues. V lost 3 bases and J lost 4, with 7 bases in between. Germline V gene sequence: CDR1 SGHVS, CDR2 FNYEAQ. The DNA for the CDR3 is TGTGCCAGCAGCTTCGAGCGGAATCAGCCCCAGCATTTT. It codes for CASSFERNQPQHF.

The chain recombines TRBV5-4 with TRBJ1-1; 8 bases are a match to TRBD1. V was pared by 4 bases and J by 1 base, with 21 bases of the junction left unmatched. Germline loops: CDR1 SGHNT, CDR2 YYREEE (reference sequence). The CDR3 is made up of 20 amino acids. CDR3 nucleotide sequence: TGTGCCAGCAGCCCCCGTGGGCAGGGGGCGCAGGCGGAAAAGAACACTGAAGCTTTCTTT. Encoded protein: CASSPRGQGAQAEKNTEAFF.